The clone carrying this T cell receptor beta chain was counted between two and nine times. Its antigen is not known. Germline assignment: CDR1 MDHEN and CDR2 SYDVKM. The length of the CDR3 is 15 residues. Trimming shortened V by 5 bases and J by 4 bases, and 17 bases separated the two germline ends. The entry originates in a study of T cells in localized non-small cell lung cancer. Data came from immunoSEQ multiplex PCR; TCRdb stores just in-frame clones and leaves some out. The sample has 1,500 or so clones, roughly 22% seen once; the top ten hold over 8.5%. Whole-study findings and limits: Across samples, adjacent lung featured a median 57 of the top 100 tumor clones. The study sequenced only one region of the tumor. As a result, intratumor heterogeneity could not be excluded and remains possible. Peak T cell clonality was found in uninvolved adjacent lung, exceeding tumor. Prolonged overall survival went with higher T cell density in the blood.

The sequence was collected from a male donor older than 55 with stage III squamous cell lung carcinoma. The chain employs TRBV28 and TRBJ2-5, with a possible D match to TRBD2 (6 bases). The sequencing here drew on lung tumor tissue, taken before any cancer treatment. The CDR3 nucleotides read TGTGCCAGCAGTCGACCAGGGACTTGGGCAGAGACCCAGTACTTC. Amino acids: CASSRPGTWAETQYF.